The 29 T cell receptor beta chains listed next were all sequenced from one sample in a study of Graves' ophthalmopathy and Graves' hyperthyroidism. Beta-chain TCR CDR3 regions were amplified from RNA transcripts. HTBI primers were used in a first-round RT-PCR, which preceded a second-round multiplex PCR. TCRdb recomputed calls from the multiplex PCR reads with MiXCR, one row per CDR3 protein. The sample comprises about 740,000 distinct CDR3 sequences, 40% of which are singletons, and approximately 43% rests with the top ten. Material: peripheral blood. The receptors here all came from an adult man with Graves' ophthalmopathy.

This clonotype has just a few counts. V usage is TRBV10-3 and J usage is TRBJ1-2; no reliable D call. The CDR3 spans 14 residues. V was clipped by 10 bases and J by 2 bases, with 17 bases between them. Germline V gene sequence: CDR1 ENHRY, CDR2 SYGVKD. The CDR3 region is CASRPVSMNYGYTF. Written as DNA, the CDR3 is TGTGCCAGCAGACCCGTCTCAATGAACTATGGCTACACCTTC.

The rearrangement uses TRBV7-9 and TRBJ1-2; D is possibly TRBD1 (5 bases). CDR3 length equals 15 residues. The V end was cut by 3 bases, the J end by 4 bases, with 15 bases between. The germline V gene encodes CDR1 SEHNR and CDR2 FQNEAQ (reference sequence). The CDR3 spells CASSLEGSVRYGYTF. The DNA for the CDR3 is TGTGCCAGCAGCTTGGAGGGGTCGGTTCGCTATGGCTACACCTTC.

The J gene is TRBJ1-5, the V gene TRBV7-9; 8 bases are a match to TRBD1. The CDR3 loop spans 13 amino acids. The V gene end was trimmed by 3 bases and the J gene end by 12 bases; junction bases not matched to a gene: 7. CDR1 is SEHNR, CDR2 FQNEAQ, per germline (reference sequence). CDR3 loop: CASSLFRTGLQHF. In DNA, the CDR3 is TGTGCCAGCAGCTTGTTTCGGACAGGGCTCCAGCATTTT.

The table lists this clonotype with many counts. The chain employs TRBV9 and TRBJ2-2; D is unresolved. The CDR3 totals 14 residues. Germline CDR1 SGDLS, CDR2 YYNGEE. Trimming left V 0 bases short and J 1 base short, with 4 bases between. The CDR3 spells CASSVDLNTGELFF. The CDR3, as DNA: TGTGCCAGCAGCGTAGATCTGAACACCGGGGAGCTGTTTTTT.

This clonotype was counted a few times. This chain uses TRBV4-2 with TRBJ2-7, with D unclear. The CDR3 contains 14 residues. Germline V CDR1 and CDR2: LGHNA, YNFKEQ. Trimming cost V 0 bases and J 1 base, with 7 bases left between them. CDR3: CASSQDQLSYEQYF. CDR3 nucleotides: TGTGCCAGCAGCCAAGATCAACTATCCTACGAGCAGTACTTC.

Regarding this clonotype: One end of the junction is discordant with germline, which a read error may explain. The chain recombines TRBV7-9 with TRBJ2-7; D may match TRBD1 or TRBD2 (5 bases each). Germline loops: CDR1 SEHNR, CDR2 FQNEAQ (reference sequence). This CDR3 contains 18 residues. The CDR3 region is CASSQDTLGATTWYEQYF. In nucleotides, the CDR3 is TGCGCCAGCAGCCAAGATACCCTCGGGGCCACCACCTGGTACGAGCAGTACTTC.

Comments on this clonotype: A much larger clone lies one base from this, so it may be a read error. This chain links TRBV29-1 with TRBJ1-3; TRBD1 might be the D (6 bases). Germline V CDR1 and CDR2: SQVTM, ANQGSEA. The CDR3 contains 16 residues. The CDR3 is CSAGRITGNPGNTTYF. The CDR3 nucleotides read TGCAGCGCCGGTCGAATTACAGGGAACCCTGGAAACACCACATATTTT.

V and J are TRBV24-1 and TRBJ1-2, with TRBD1 identical over 10 bases. Germline trimming cut 4 bases from V and 7 bases from J; bases unmatched to any gene: 11. The CDR3 contains 16 residues. CDR1 and CDR2 (germline): KGHDR, SFDVKD. Written as DNA, the CDR3 is TGTGCCACCAGTGACCCAGGGACAGGGGCGCTCAGTGGCTACACCTTC. This gives the protein CATSDPGTGALSGYTF.

The chain couples TRBV10-3 to TRBJ2-7, with 9 bases matching TRBD1. The CDR3 spans 14 residues. Per the germline V gene, CDR1 is ENHRY and CDR2 is SYGVKD. Unmatched junction bases numbered 6, after V lost 4 bases and J lost 5 bases. This CDR3 reads CAISVGTGYNEQYF. Here the CDR3 DNA reads TGTGCCATCAGTGTCGGGACAGGGTACAACGAGCAGTACTTC.

The rearrangement joins TRBV25-1 to TRBJ1-2; 7 bases fit TRBD1. The CDR3 loop spans 15 amino acids. Germline CDR1 MGHDK, CDR2 SYGVNS. The junction had 14 bases not matched to a gene; V was cut back by 5 bases and J by 8 bases. The CDR3 region is CASSLSSRTGLGYTF. CDR3 bases: TGTGCCAGCAGTTTATCTTCTCGGACAGGCTTGGGCTACACCTTC.

The CDR3, as DNA: TGTGCCAGCAGTCAAACCAAGACAGGGTCCGGGGAGACCCAGTACTTC. It translates to CASSQTKTGSGETQYF. V gene TRBV9 combines with J gene TRBJ2-5, with TRBD1 matching over 7 bases. This CDR3 region has 16 residues. Trimming cost V 5 bases and J 5 bases; bases outside gene matches: 15. Germline loops: CDR1 SGDLS, CDR2 YYNGEE.

At least ten counts were recorded for this clonotype. This rearrangement joins TRBV24-1 to TRBJ1-5; D call uncertain. Germline V lookup: CDR1 KGHDR, CDR2 SFDVKD. The CDR3 consists of 14 residues. Trimming removed 0 bases from V and 7 bases from J, with 9 bases in between. In DNA form, the CDR3 reads TGTGCCACCAGTGATTTGTGGGAGAGCCAGCCCCAGCATTTT. Its translation: CATSDLWESQPQHF.

The rearrangement links TRBV7-2 to TRBJ1-4, with D tentatively TRBD1 (6 bases). CDR3 length equals 16 residues. Germline V gene lookup returns CDR1 SGHTA and CDR2 FQGNSA. V lost 1 base to trimming and J lost 7 bases, with 16 bases between them. DNA for the CDR3: TGTGCCAGCAGCTTAGTAGGGGCAGGGGTGCCTGAAAAACTGTTTTTT. Translation: CASSLVGAGVPEKLFF. The full variable domain, with the rest looked up from reference TRBV7-2 and TRBJ1-4, is GAGVSQSPSNKVTEKGKDVELRCDPISGHTALYWYRQSLGQGLEFLIYFQGNSAPDKSGLPSDRFSAERTGGSVSTLTIQRTQQEDSAVYLCASSLVGAGVPEKLFFGSGTQLSVL.

Notes on this clonotype: Just one base apart from a much larger clone, this may be a read error. This chain connects TRBV7-2 to TRBJ2-7, with D tentatively TRBD1 or TRBD2 (5 bases each). This CDR3 is 13 amino acids long. V gave up 4 bases and J gave up 3 bases, with 10 bases separating them. Germline-derived CDR1 and CDR2 are SGHTA and FQGNSA. The CDR3 spells CASSSDGGYEQYF. The DNA for the CDR3 is TGTGCCAGCAGCTCAGATGGGGGCTACGAGCAGTACTTC.

This clonotype has at least ten counts. This chain connects TRBV2 to TRBJ2-7; TRBD2 matches 12 bases. CDR3 length equals 14 residues. Unmatched junction bases numbered 5, after V lost 5 bases and J lost 6 bases. Germline lookup yields CDR1 SNHLY and CDR2 FYNNEI. The CDR3 DNA reads TGTGCCAGCAGTACGACTAGCGGGAGATCCGAGCAGTACTTC. This sequence encodes CASSTTSGRSEQYF.

In this sample, this clonotype turned up once. An end of the junction does not agree with germline; a read error may underlie this. This chain joins TRBV7-9 and TRBJ2-6; 8 bases line up with TRBD1. CDR1 and CDR2 (germline): SEHNR, FQNEAQ (reference sequence). The CDR3 is made up of 18 amino acids. The CDR3 sequence: CASSRLAGGFSGANVLIF. Written as DNA, the CDR3 is TGTGCCAGCAGCCGGCTGGCAGGGGGCTTCTCTGGGGCCAACGTCCTGATTTTC.

This clonotype was seen more than once but under ten times. The V call is TRBV20-1, the J call TRBJ1-2; no clear D. V dropped 6 bases and J dropped 2 bases, with 13 bases sitting between them. Germline V gives CDR1 DFQATT, CDR2 SNEGSKA (reference sequence). There are 13 residues in the CDR3. CDR3 DNA sequence: TGCAGTGCCCAAGGCTACGGGAACTATGGCTACACCTTC. Its protein product is CSAQGYGNYGYTF.

V and J are TRBV25-1 and TRBJ1-4, with D possibly matching TRBD1 (5 bases). Germline values: CDR1 MGHDK, CDR2 SYGVNS. The ends were cut back, 8 bases at V and 8 bases at J, with 21 bases in the middle. The CDR3 is 15 amino acids. In nucleotides, the CDR3 is TGTGCCAGCTACGGACGCTTGAGGGGTGGCGAAAAACTGTTTTTT. Translating gives CASYGRLRGGEKLFF.

Ten or more counts support this clonotype. The V gene is TRBV19, the J gene TRBJ2-6, with 7 bases identical to TRBD1. The CDR3 is made up of 16 amino acids. The V gene end was trimmed by 5 bases and the J gene end by 4 bases; junction bases not matched to a gene: 8. The germline gives CDR1 LNHDA, CDR2 SQIVND (reference sequence). The CDR3 here is CASSPGQSGGANVLTF. DNA of the CDR3: TGTGCCAGTAGTCCGGGACAGAGCGGAGGGGCCAACGTCCTGACTTTC.

CDR3 nucleotides: TGTGCCAGCAGTGGGACAGACTACTACACCTTC. Its protein product is CASSGTDYYTF. The V gene is TRBV2, the J gene TRBJ1-2; weak D call: TRBD1 (6 bases). V shed 4 bases and J shed 10 bases, with 10 bases lying between them. CDR1 is SNHLY, CDR2 FYNNEI, per germline. The CDR3 runs 11 residues.

The V call is TRBV7-9, the J call TRBJ1-5; D may be TRBD1 (5 bases). V was trimmed by 3 bases and J by 0 bases, leaving 9 bases between them. Per germline, CDR1 SEHNR and CDR2 FQNEAQ (reference sequence). This CDR3 region has 15 residues. The CDR3 reads CASSFGTVSNQPQHF. The CDR3 coding sequence is TGTGCCAGCAGCTTTGGGACGGTTAGCAATCAGCCCCAGCATTTT.

The V gene is TRBV29-1, the J gene TRBJ1-2; tentatively, D is TRBD1 (6 bases). Trimming cost V 4 bases and J 8 bases, with 14 bases left between them. The CDR3 consists of 12 residues. Germline CDR1 SQVTM, CDR2 ANQGSEA. The CDR3 sequence is CSVVGQGNGYTF. The CDR3 nucleotides are TGCAGCGTTGTGGGTCAGGGGAACGGCTACACCTTC.

Here the CDR3 DNA reads TGTGCCAGCAGCTCGGACACTACAGGGGGAGGAGAGACCCAGTACTTC. This sequence encodes CASSSDTTGGGETQYF. The chain has TRBV7-9 and TRBJ2-5, with TRBD1 matching 8 bases. CDR3 length: 16 amino acids. J was trimmed by 4 bases and V by 4 bases; bases with no gene match: 11. Germline V CDR1 and CDR2: SEHNR, FQNEAQ (reference sequence).

This clonotype was seen a few times. This rearrangement joins TRBV4-1 to TRBJ2-5, with D possibly matching TRBD1 (6 bases). Germline CDR1 reads MGHRA; CDR2 reads YSYEKL. CDR3 size: 15 residues. V shed 1 base and J shed 4 bases, with 13 bases lying between them. The CDR3 reads CASSQVGGGGETQYF. Written as DNA, the CDR3 is TGCGCCAGCAGCCAAGTAGGGGGTGGGGGAGAGACCCAGTACTTC.

The chain combines TRBV11-1 with TRBJ1-6; 8 bases line up with TRBD1. In germline, CDR1 is SGHAT, CDR2 FQDESV (reference sequence). The CDR3 covers 14 residues. J was trimmed by 8 bases and V by 5 bases; bases with no gene match: 5. This CDR3 is CASSHGQGDSPLHF. CDR3 in DNA: TGTGCCAGCAGCCACGGACAGGGTGATTCACCCCTCCACTTT.

V usage is TRBV20-1 and J usage is TRBJ2-7, with D possibly being TRBD2 (6 bases). The germline V gene encodes CDR1 DFQATT and CDR2 SNEGSKA (reference sequence). Trimming stripped 3 bases from V and 3 bases from J, with 9 bases between. This CDR3 comprises 12 residues. CDR3 sequence (DNA): TGCAGTGCTAGCGGGAGTGACTACGAGCAGTACTTC. Its protein product is CSASGSDYEQYF.

The chain recombines TRBV25-1 with TRBJ2-7; 8 bases match TRBD1. V lost 5 bases to trimming and J lost 1 base; unmatched junction nucleotides: 7. The CDR3 extends over 15 amino acids. Germline CDR1 and CDR2: MGHDK and SYGVNS. CDR3 DNA sequence: TGTGCCAGCAGTAGGAGGACAGGGAGGTCCTACGAGCAGTACTTC. Protein product: CASSRRTGRSYEQYF.

The CDR3 DNA reads TGTGCCAGCAGCGTAGGCGGGACAGGGATCAACGAGCAGTACTTC. This encodes CASSVGGTGINEQYF. The chain couples TRBV9 to TRBJ2-7; 9 bases line up with TRBD1. Looked up from germline, CDR1 is SGDLS and CDR2 is YYNGEE. CDR3 length equals 15 residues. The junction had 6 bases not matched to a gene; V was cut back by 0 bases and J by 5 bases.

This clonotype was observed many times. The chain is built from TRBV7-9 and TRBJ2-7; 10 nucleotides line up with TRBD1. The junction had 5 bases not matched to a gene; V was cut back by 5 bases and J by 1 base. The CDR3 length is 15 residues. Germline V gene sequence: CDR1 SEHNR, CDR2 FQNEAQ (reference sequence). This chain's CDR3 is CASSAWDRGSYEQYF. Here the CDR3 DNA reads TGTGCCAGCAGCGCATGGGACAGGGGATCCTACGAGCAGTACTTC. Full variable domain (missing parts from reference TRBV7-9 and TRBJ2-7): DTGVSQNPRHKITKRGQNVTFRCDPISEHNRLYWYRQTLGQGPEFLTYFQNEAQLEKSRLLSDRFSAERPKGSFSTLEIQRTEQGDSAMYLCASSAWDRGSYEQYFGPGTRLTVT.